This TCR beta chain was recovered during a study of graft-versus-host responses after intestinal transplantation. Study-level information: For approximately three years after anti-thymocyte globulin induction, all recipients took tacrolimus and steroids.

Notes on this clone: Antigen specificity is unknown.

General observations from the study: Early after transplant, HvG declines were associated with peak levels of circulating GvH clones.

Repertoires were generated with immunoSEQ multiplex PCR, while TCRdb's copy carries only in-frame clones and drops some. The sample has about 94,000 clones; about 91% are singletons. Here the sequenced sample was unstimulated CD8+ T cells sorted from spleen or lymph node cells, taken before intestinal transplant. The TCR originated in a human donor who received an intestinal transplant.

CDR3 residues: CASSGRTSGRGEQFF. The CDR3 nucleotides are TGTGCCAGCAGCGGCCGGACTAGCGGGAGAGGTGAGCAGTTCTTC. The rearrangement uses TRBV9 and TRBJ2-1; 13 bases are shared with TRBD2. The CDR3 extends over 15 amino acids. V trimming: 3 bases; J trimming: 9 bases; junction bases outside the gene matches: 6. CDR1 and CDR2 (germline): SGDLS, YYNGEE. The entire variable domain, with the rest obtained from reference TRBV9 and TRBJ2-1, is as follows: DSGVTQTPKHLITATGQRVTLRCSPRSGDLSVYWYQQSLDQGLQFLIQYYNGEERAKGNILERFSAQQFPDLHSELNLSSLELGDSALYFCASSGRTSGRGEQFFGPGTRLTVL.